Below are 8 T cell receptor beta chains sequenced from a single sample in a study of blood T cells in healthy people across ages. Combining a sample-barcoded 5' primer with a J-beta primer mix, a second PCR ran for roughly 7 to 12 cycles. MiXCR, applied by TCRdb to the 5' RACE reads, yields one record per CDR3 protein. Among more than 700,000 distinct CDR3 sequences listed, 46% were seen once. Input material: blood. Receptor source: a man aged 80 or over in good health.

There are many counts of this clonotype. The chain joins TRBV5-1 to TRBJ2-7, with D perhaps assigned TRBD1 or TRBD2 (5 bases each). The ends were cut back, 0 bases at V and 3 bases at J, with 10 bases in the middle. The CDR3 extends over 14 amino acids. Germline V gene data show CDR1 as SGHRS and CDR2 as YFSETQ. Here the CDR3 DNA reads TGCGCCAGCAGCTTGGCAGGGACCCTCTACGAGCAGTACTTC. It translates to CASSLAGTLYEQYF.

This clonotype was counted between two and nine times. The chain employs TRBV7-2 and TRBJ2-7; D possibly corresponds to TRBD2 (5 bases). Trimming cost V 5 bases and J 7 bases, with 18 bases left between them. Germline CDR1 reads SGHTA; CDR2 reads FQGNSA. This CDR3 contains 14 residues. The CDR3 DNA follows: TGTGCCAGCAGCCCTCGGATGGGAGTATATGAGCAGTACTTC. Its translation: CASSPRMGVYEQYF.

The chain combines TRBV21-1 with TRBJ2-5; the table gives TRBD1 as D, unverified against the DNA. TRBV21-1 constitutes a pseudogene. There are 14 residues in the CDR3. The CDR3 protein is CASSKRGVGETQYF. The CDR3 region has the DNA TGTGCCAGCAGCAAACGAGGGGTAGGGGAGACCCAGTACTTC.

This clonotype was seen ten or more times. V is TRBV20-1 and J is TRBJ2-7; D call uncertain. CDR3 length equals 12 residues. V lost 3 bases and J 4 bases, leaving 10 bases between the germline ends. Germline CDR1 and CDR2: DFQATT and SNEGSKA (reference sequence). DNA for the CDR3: TGCAGTGCTAGGCTGGCCGGGTACGAGCAGTACTTC. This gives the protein CSARLAGYEQYF.

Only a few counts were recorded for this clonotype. This CDR3 is CATSDHLAGNRELFF. In DNA form, the CDR3 reads TGTGCCACCAGTGATCACCTAGCGGGAAACCGGGAGCTGTTTTTT. The rearrangement uses TRBV24-1 and TRBJ2-2, with 9 bases identical to TRBD2. Germline CDR1 and CDR2: KGHDR and SFDVKD. Germline trimming cut 3 bases from V and 9 bases from J; bases unmatched to any gene: 7. The CDR3 covers 15 residues.

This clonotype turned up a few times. Here the CDR3 DNA reads TGTGCCAGCAGCGGCGCGGGAGACGAGCAGTACTTC. As protein: CASSGAGDEQYF. V and J are TRBV7-2 and TRBJ2-7; 7 bases are a match to TRBD2. The germline gives CDR1 SGHTA, CDR2 FQGNSA. CDR3 size: 12 residues. Trimming at V came to 5 bases and at J to 5 bases, leaving 3 bases not matched to a gene.

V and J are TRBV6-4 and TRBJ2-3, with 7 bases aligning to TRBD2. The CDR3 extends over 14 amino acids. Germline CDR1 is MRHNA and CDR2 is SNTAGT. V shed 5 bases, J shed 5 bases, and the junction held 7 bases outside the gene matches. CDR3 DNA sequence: TGTGCCAGCAGTTTGACTAGCTATGGAGATACGCAGTATTTT. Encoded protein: CASSLTSYGDTQYF.

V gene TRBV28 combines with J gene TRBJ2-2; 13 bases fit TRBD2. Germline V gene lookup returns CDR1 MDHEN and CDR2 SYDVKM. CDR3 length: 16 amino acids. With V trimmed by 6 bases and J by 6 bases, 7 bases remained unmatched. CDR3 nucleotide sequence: TGTGCCAGCAGGCCCTGGACTAGCGGGAGTTCCGGGGAGCTGTTTTTT. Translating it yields CASRPWTSGSSGELFF.